This T cell receptor (beta chain) comes out of a study of low-dose radiotherapy and immunotherapy resistance in tumors. Trimming removed 6 bases from V and 3 bases from J, with 8 bases in between. This CDR3 has 13 residues. Germline lookup yields CDR1 MNHEY and CDR2 SVGEGT. As to time point: before trial treatment. This clonotype has at least ten counts. Covering alpha and beta chains, TRAV- and TRBV-specific primers were used for the first-strand cDNA. The authors ran around 19 PCR cycles to amplify TCRs with a constant-region primer and V-primer adapter. TCRdb used MiXCR to reprocess the reads, holding one entry per CDR3 protein. The data hold tens of thousands of distinct CDR3 sequences, with roughly a sixth observed a single time.

The receptor comes from a male donor with prostate cancer. This sequence joins TRBV6-2 or TRBV6-3 and TRBJ2-2; maybe TRBD2 (5 bases). The sample consisted of PBMCs, taken before treatment. The DNA for the CDR3 is TGTGCCAGCAGACACGGGGACACCGGGGAGCTGTTTTTT. Amino acids: CASRHGDTGELFF.